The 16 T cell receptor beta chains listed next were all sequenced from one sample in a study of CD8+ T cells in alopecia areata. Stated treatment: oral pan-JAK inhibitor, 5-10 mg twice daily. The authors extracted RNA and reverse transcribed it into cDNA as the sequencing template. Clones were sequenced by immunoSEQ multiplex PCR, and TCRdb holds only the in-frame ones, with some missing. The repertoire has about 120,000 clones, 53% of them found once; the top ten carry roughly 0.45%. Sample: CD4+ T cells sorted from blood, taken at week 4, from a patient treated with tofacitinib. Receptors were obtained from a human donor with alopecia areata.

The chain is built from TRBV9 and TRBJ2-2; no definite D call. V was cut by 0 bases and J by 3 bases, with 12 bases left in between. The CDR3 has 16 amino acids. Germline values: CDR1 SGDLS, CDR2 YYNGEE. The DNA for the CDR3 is TGTGCCAGCAGCGTAGGCATAGGGCGAGACACCGGGGAGCTGTTTTTT. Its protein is CASSVGIGRDTGELFF.

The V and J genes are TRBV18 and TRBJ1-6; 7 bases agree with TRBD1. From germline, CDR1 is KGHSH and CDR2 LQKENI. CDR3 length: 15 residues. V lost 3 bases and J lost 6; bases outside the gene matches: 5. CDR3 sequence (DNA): TGTGCCAGCTCACCCTCGACAGGGATTAATTCACCCCTCCACTTT. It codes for CASSPSTGINSPLHF.

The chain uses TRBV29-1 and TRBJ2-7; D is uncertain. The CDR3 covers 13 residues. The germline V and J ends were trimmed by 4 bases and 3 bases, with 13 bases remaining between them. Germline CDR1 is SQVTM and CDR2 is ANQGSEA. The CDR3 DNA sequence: TGCAGCGTTGTACTCGACACTGTCTACGAGCAGTACTTC. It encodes CSVVLDTVYEQYF.

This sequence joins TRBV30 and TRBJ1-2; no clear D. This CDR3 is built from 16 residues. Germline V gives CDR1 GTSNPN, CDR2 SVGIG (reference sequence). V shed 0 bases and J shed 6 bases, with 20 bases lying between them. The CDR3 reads CAWSVLGAPRKNGYTF. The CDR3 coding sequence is TGTGCCTGGAGTGTACTGGGCGCTCCCCGAAAGAATGGCTACACCTTC.

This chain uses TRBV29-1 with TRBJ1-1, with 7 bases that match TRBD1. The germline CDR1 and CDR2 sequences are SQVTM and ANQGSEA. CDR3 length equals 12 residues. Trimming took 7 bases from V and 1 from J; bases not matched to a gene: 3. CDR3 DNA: TGCAGCGGACAGGGAGCGAACACTGAAGCTTTCTTT. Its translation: CSGQGANTEAFF.

CDR3 sequence (DNA): TGCAGCGTTGCAGGCTCCAAAGAGACCCAGTACTTC. Its protein is CSVAGSKETQYF. V and J are TRBV29-1 and TRBJ2-5; no firm D call. Deletions cut 4 bases from V and 3 bases from J, with 9 bases between. The CDR3 runs 12 residues. CDR1 and CDR2 from the germline V gene are SQVTM and ANQGSEA.

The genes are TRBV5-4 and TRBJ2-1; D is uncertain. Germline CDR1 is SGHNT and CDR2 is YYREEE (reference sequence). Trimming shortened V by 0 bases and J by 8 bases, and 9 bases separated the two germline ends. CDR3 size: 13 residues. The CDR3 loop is CASSLAPTDEQFF. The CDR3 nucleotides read TGTGCCAGCAGCTTGGCCCCGACGGATGAGCAGTTCTTC.

CDR3 sequence reads: CASSVKNIQYF. CDR3 nucleotide sequence: TGTGCCAGCAGCGTCAAAAACATTCAGTACTTC. The V and J genes are TRBV25-1 and TRBJ2-4; D gene unclear. The CDR3 consists of 11 residues. Germline CDR1 is MGHDK and CDR2 is SYGVNS. Trimming removed 6 bases at V and 3 bases at J, with 3 bases between. The complete variable domain, with remaining parts taken from reference TRBV25-1 and TRBJ2-4, reads EADIYQTPRYLVIGTGKKITLECSQTMGHDKMYWYQQDPGMELHLIHYSYGVNSTEKGDLSSESTVSRIRTEHFPLTLESARPSHTSQYLCASSVKNIQYFGAGTRLSVL.

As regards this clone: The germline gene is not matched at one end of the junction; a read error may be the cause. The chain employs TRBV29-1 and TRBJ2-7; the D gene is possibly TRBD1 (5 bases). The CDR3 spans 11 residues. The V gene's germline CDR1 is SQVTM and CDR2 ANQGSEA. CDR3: CSVEDVGRVGF. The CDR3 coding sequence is TGCAGCGTTGAAGATGTTGGCAGGGTGGGCTTC.

In DNA form, the CDR3 reads TGTGCCAGCAGCCCCGGGGGGCGGACCGGGGAGCTGTTTTTT. Translating gives CASSPGGRTGELFF. The chain is built from TRBV7-2 and TRBJ2-2; D might be TRBD2 (7 bases). This CDR3 region has 14 residues. V was cut by 5 bases and J by 5 bases, with 12 bases left in between. Per the germline V gene, CDR1 is SGHTA and CDR2 is FQGNSA.

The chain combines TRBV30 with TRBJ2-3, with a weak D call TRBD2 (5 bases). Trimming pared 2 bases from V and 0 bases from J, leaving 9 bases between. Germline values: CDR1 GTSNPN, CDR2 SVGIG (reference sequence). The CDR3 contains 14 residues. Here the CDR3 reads CAWSSGMSTDTQYF. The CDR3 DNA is TGTGCCTGGAGTTCCGGGATGAGCACAGATACGCAGTATTTT. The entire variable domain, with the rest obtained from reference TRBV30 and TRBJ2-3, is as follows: SQTIHQWPATLVQPVGSPLSLECTVEGTSNPNLYWYRQAAGRGLQLLFYSVGIGQISSEVPQNLSASRPQDRQFILSSKKLLLSDSGFYLCAWSSGMSTDTQYFGPGTRLTVL.

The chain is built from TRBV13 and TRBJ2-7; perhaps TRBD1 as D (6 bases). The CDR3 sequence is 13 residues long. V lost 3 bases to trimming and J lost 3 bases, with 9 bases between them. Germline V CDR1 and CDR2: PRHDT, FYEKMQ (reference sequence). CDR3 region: CASSFARGYEQYF. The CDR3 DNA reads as TGTGCCAGCAGCTTTGCCAGGGGCTACGAGCAGTACTTC.

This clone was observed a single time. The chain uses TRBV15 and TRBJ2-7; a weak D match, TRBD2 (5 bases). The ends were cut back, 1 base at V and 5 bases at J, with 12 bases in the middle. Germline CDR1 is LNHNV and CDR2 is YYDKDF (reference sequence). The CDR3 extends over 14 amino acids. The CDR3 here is CATSRVAGSHEQYF. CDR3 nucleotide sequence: TGTGCCACCAGCAGAGTGGCGGGTAGCCACGAGCAGTACTTC.

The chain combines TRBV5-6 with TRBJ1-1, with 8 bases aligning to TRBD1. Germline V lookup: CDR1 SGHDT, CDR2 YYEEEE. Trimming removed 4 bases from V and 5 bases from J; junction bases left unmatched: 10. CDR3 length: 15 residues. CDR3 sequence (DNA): TGTGCCAGCAGCCATACAGGGGGTGTCTGGACTGAAGCTTTCTTT. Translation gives CASSHTGGVWTEAFF.

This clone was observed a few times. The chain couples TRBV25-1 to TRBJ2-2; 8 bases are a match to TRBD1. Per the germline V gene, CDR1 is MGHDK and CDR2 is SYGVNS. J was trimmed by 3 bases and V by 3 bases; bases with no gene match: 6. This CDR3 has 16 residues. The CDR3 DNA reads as TGTGCCAGCAGTGATGACGGACAGGGTTACACCGGGGAGCTGTTTTTT. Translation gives CASSDDGQGYTGELFF.

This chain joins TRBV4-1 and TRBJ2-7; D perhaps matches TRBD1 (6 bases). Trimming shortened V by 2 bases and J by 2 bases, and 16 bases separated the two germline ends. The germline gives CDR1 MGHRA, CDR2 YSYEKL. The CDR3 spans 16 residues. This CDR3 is CASSQPPRGATYEQYF. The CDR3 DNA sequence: TGCGCCAGCAGCCAACCTCCCAGGGGAGCCACCTACGAGCAGTACTTC.